Listed here are 19 T cell receptor beta chains from one sample, sequenced in a study of chemoradiotherapy in HPV16-positive cancers. Using immunoSEQ multiplex PCR, the repertoire was profiled, and TCRdb retains in-frame clones only, with some absent. The profile covers about 650 clones, with around 79% appearing a single time and around an eighth taken by the ten largest. This specimen consisted of tumor tissue, obtained from a patient who underwent chemoradiotherapy. The receptors here all came from a human donor with HPV-associated anogenital cancer.

This sequence joins TRBV27 and TRBJ2-3, with 15 bases identical to TRBD2. The junction had 6 bases not matched to a gene; V was cut back by 5 bases and J by 0 bases. The V gene's germline CDR1 is MNHEY and CDR2 SMNVEV (reference sequence). The CDR3 runs 18 residues. This CDR3 is CASSAGTSGGRSTDTQYF. The CDR3 DNA reads as TGTGCCAGCAGTGCCGGGACTAGCGGGGGGAGGAGCACAGATACGCAGTATTTT.

This chain joins TRBV5-5 and TRBJ2-7; the D gene could be TRBD1 or TRBD2 (6 bases each). This CDR3 has 14 amino acids. Trimming cost V 2 bases and J 2 bases, with 11 bases left between them. The germline CDR1 and CDR2 sequences are SGHKS and YYEKEE (reference sequence). This CDR3 is CASSFRGQPYEQYF. For the CDR3, the DNA is TGTGCCAGCAGCTTTCGGGGGCAGCCCTACGAGCAGTACTTC.

The genes are TRBV19 and TRBJ2-4, with D unclear. Germline V gives CDR1 LNHDA, CDR2 SQIVND (reference sequence). The CDR3 loop spans 13 amino acids. V was shortened by 4 bases and J by 5 bases, with 9 bases between the two germline ends. The CDR3 protein is CASSTRRENIQYF. The DNA for the CDR3 is TGTGCCAGTAGTACTCGACGGGAAAACATTCAGTACTTC.

The V and J genes are TRBV29-1 and TRBJ2-2, with D maybe TRBD1 (6 bases). The germline V gene encodes CDR1 SQVTM and CDR2 ANQGSEA. This CDR3 is 14 amino acids long. The germline V and J ends were trimmed by 6 bases and 4 bases, with 15 bases remaining between them. As DNA, the CDR3 is TGCAGCGTCTCGCATACAGGGACCACCGGGGAGCTGTTTTTT. Protein product: CSVSHTGTTGELFF.

The chain employs TRBV6-5 and TRBJ2-3, with a possible D match to TRBD2 (5 bases). CDR1 and CDR2 (germline): MNHEY, SVGAGI. V was cut by 6 bases and J by 0 bases, with 7 bases left in between. The CDR3 has 13 amino acids. CDR3 residues: CASSDYSTDTQYF. For the CDR3, the DNA is TGTGCCAGCAGCGACTACAGCACAGATACGCAGTATTTT.

The chain couples TRBV28 to TRBJ1-5; the D gene is possibly TRBD1 (5 bases). Per the germline V gene, CDR1 is MDHEN and CDR2 is SYDVKM. V was cut by 5 bases and J by 10 bases, with 18 bases left in between. The CDR3 length is 14 residues. The CDR3 bases are TGTGCCAGCAGTCGGGGGGGGGAGTTTGGCCCCCAGCATTTT. It translates to CASSRGGEFGPQHF. Full variable domain (outside the CDR3, taken from reference TRBV28 and TRBJ1-5): DVKVTQSSRYLVKRTGEKVFLECVQDMDHENMFWYRQDPGLGLRLIYFSYDVKMKEKGDIPEGYSVSREKKERFSLILESASTNQTSMYLCASSRGGEFGPQHFGDGTRLSIL.

J is TRBJ2-2 and V is TRBV29-1; D may match TRBD1 or TRBD2 (6 bases each). Trimming took off 4 bases at V and 5 bases at J, with 11 bases between the two ends. Per germline, CDR1 SQVTM and CDR2 ANQGSEA. The CDR3 contains 13 residues. The CDR3 here is CSVGGAGTGELFF. The CDR3, as DNA: TGCAGCGTTGGGGGGGCGGGGACCGGGGAGCTGTTTTTT.

The chain carries TRBV25-1 and TRBJ2-2; D assignment may be TRBD1 or TRBD2 (5 bases each). V was trimmed by 6 bases and J by 7 bases, leaving 18 bases between them. The germline V gene encodes CDR1 MGHDK and CDR2 SYGVNS. CDR3 length: 15 residues. CDR3 protein: CASRFEGSKVGELFF. CDR3 nucleotide sequence: TGTGCCAGCAGGTTCGAGGGGTCGAAGGTCGGGGAGCTGTTTTTT.

This rearrangement joins TRBV19 to TRBJ1-3, with D hard to call. This CDR3 spans 16 amino acids. V gave up 7 bases and J gave up 0 bases, with 16 bases separating them. The germline CDR1 and CDR2 sequences are LNHDA and SQIVND (reference sequence). In DNA, the CDR3 is TGTGCCAGTACAATGGGATACCCAAGCTCTGGAAACACCATATATTTT. Translated, it gives CASTMGYPSSGNTIYF.

The V gene is TRBV4-2, the J gene TRBJ1-6; D unclear. Germline V gene data show CDR1 as LGHNA and CDR2 as YNFKEQ. This CDR3 is 13 amino acids long. Trimming cost V 1 base and J 6 bases, with 4 bases left between them. The CDR3 DNA follows: TGTGCCAGCAGCCAAGTGGTTAATTCACCCCTCCACTTT. It encodes CASSQVVNSPLHF.

The V gene is TRBV4-3, the J gene TRBJ2-3; TRBD1 might be the D (5 bases). This CDR3 has 18 residues. The ends were cut back, 2 bases at V and 2 bases at J, with 20 bases in the middle. Germline CDR1 LGHNA, CDR2 YSLEER. The CDR3 DNA reads TGCGCCAGCAGCCAATTCCCGCCGAGCAGGGATGTCACAGATACGCAGTATTTT. Encoded protein: CASSQFPPSRDVTDTQYF.

This sequence joins TRBV2 and TRBJ1-5; D remains ambiguous. V dropped 6 bases and J dropped 4 bases, with 7 bases sitting between them. Germline lookup yields CDR1 SNHLY and CDR2 FYNNEI. This CDR3 region has 12 residues. This CDR3 reads CASSGLNQPQHF. CDR3 sequence (DNA): TGTGCCAGCAGCGGCCTAAATCAGCCCCAGCATTTT.

This clone is hyperexpanded within its sample. This chain links TRBV4-1 with TRBJ1-5; TRBD1 matches at 8 bases. In germline, CDR1 is MGHRA, CDR2 YSYEKL. The CDR3 is 14 amino acids. The J segment lost 6 bases and the V segment lost 0 bases, leaving 1 base of the junction unmatched. The CDR3 nucleotides are TGCGCCAGCAGCCAAGAGGGACAGGCTCAGCCCCAGCATTTT. Its protein product is CASSQEGQAQPQHF.

The V gene is TRBV6-1, the J gene TRBJ2-5; D is undetermined. Germline CDR1 is MNHNS and CDR2 is SASEGT. V lost 2 bases to trimming and J lost 5 bases, with 6 bases between them. CDR3 size: 12 residues. CDR3 region: CASSEFGETQYF. The CDR3 bases are TGTGCCAGCAGTGAATTCGGGGAGACCCAGTACTTC.

The chain links TRBV30 to TRBJ1-1, with 7 bases matching TRBD1. The germline V gene has CDR1 GTSNPN and CDR2 SVGIG (reference sequence). J was trimmed by 8 bases and V by 0 bases; bases with no gene match: 6. CDR3 length equals 13 residues. The CDR3, as DNA: TGTGCCTGGAGTGTACAAGGGGGCCGGGAAGCTTTCTTT. Its translation: CAWSVQGGREAFF.

The chain carries TRBV19 and TRBJ1-2, with D uncertain. The V end lost 1 base, the J end lost 10 bases, and 10 bases lay between the germline ends. There are 12 residues in the CDR3. CDR1 LNHDA and CDR2 SQIVND come from the germline V gene (reference sequence). CDR3 sequence (DNA): TGTGCCAGTAGTATAGGGGCTTCGGACTACACCTTC. It codes for CASSIGASDYTF. Filled out from reference TRBV19 and TRBJ1-2, the complete variable domain reads DGGITQSPKYLFRKEGQNVTLSCEQNLNHDAMYWYRQDPGQGLRLIYYSQIVNDFQKGDIAEGYSVSREKKESFPLTVTSAQKNPTAFYLCASSIGASDYTFGSGTRLTVV.

The CDR3: CASSFDTYEQYF. DNA for the CDR3: TGTGCCAGCAGCTTTGACACCTACGAGCAGTACTTC. The gene calls are TRBV5-6 and TRBJ2-7; no clear D gene. Per germline, CDR1 SGHDT and CDR2 YYEEEE. Trimming removed 2 bases from V and 2 bases from J, with 5 bases in between. The CDR3 is 12 amino acids.

The chain combines TRBV30 with TRBJ2-7; TRBD2 aligns across 7 bases. With 6 bases clipped from V and 0 bases from J, the junction kept 2 bases outside the gene matches. CDR3 size: 12 residues. In germline, CDR1 is GTSNPN, CDR2 SVGIG (reference sequence). CDR3 nucleotide sequence: TGTGCCTGCCGCGGGGGCTCCTACGAGCAGTACTTC. This translates into CACRGGSYEQYF.

This clone was recorded a few times. This chain uses TRBV10-1 with TRBJ1-4; 7 bases are shared with TRBD1. The trim removed 6 bases at V and 7 bases at J, leaving 14 bases unmatched. CDR3 length: 16 amino acids. Germline CDR1 WNHNN, CDR2 SYGVQD (reference sequence). The CDR3 is CASRVLTGVEGEKLFF. DNA of the CDR3: TGCGCCAGCAGAGTTCTCACAGGGGTTGAGGGTGAAAAACTGTTTTTT.